The clone carrying this TCR beta chain turned up a few times. TCRdb re-called clones via MiXCR from the PCR reads. The sample holds approximately 40,000 clones, around half seen once. CDR1 is MNHNS, CDR2 SASEGT, per germline. V was trimmed by 6 bases and J by 0 bases, leaving 14 bases between them. This CDR3 is built from 15 residues. The source of the sample is a study of metastatic and nonmetastatic thyroid tumors. The wider study: For malignant and benign thyroid patients, tumor or nodule tissue and blood were the sources whose repertoires were compared.

Not a single patient had been given any form of treatment at any point before undergoing thyroid surgery. The source is a male donor with papillary thyroid cancer or a benign thyroid nodule (not recorded which). Some clones in this sample may be carry-over from other donors' samples. The chain joins TRBV6-1 to TRBJ1-1, with a possible D match to TRBD1 (5 bases). The sample was tumor tissue. This CDR3 is CASSRGEPMNTEAFF. The DNA for the CDR3 is TGTGCCAGCAGCCGAGGGGAACCAATGAACACTGAAGCTTTCTTT.